A selection of T cell receptor beta chains follows, all from one sample in a study of CD4 T cells in relation to SARS-CoV-2 and coronaviruses. No antigen has been assigned to these receptors. The protocol was immunoSEQ multiplex PCR, while the TCRdb copy is restricted to in-frame clones and leaves out a portion. The data contain about 36,000 clones, approximately 80% of them singletons. The sample was memory CD4+ T cells from PBMCs, cultured in vitro. The receptors here all came from an adult with COVID-19. CDR3s include the opening cysteine and the closing phenylalanine or tryptophan. A D gene is named only where the DNA matches it firmly. The listing skips clone size in some rows; elsewhere it reads once, few, many or a size class.

v_call: TRBV10-2
d_call: -
clone_size: -
j_call: TRBJ2-1
cdr3_aa: CASSARVTGRYNEQFF
cdr3_nt: TGCGCCAGCAGTGCGAGAGTGACGGGGCGCTACAATGAGCAGTTCTTC

v_call: TRBV4-1
d_call: TRBD2
clone_size: -
j_call: TRBJ2-3
cdr3_aa: CASSQEKLRASGSTDTQYF
cdr3_nt: TGCGCCAGCAGCCAAGAAAAACTTAGGGCTAGCGGAAGCACAGATACGCAGTATTTT

v_call: TRBV4-2
d_call: TRBD1
clone_size: few
j_call: TRBJ1-5
cdr3_aa: CASSRDRDRNQPQHF
cdr3_nt: TGTGCCAGCAGCCGAGACAGGGATAGAAATCAGCCCCAGCATTTT

v_call: TRBV28
d_call: -
clone_size: -
j_call: TRBJ2-5
cdr3_aa: CASSLQETQYF
cdr3_nt: TGTGCCAGCAGTCTCCAGGAGACCCAGTACTTC

v_call: TRBV11-2
d_call: -
clone_size: few
j_call: TRBJ1-1
cdr3_aa: CASSLGTRHRNTEAFF
cdr3_nt: TGTGCCAGCAGCTTAGGAACCCGACACAGGAACACTGAAGCTTTCTTT

v_call: TRBV6-8
d_call: -
clone_size: -
j_call: TRBJ1-4
cdr3_aa: CASSYPRSPSQLVEKLFF
cdr3_nt: TGTGCCAGCAGTTATCCGCGCAGCCCGTCCCAACTGGTCGAAAAACTGTTTTTT

v_call: TRBV7-9
d_call: -
clone_size: few
j_call: TRBJ1-1
cdr3_aa: CASSPQSVAFF
cdr3_nt: TGTGCCAGCAGCCCCCAGTCTGTGGCTTTCTTT

v_call: TRBV9
d_call: -
clone_size: -
j_call: TRBJ1-1
cdr3_aa: CASSLQVSNTEAFF
cdr3_nt: TGTGCCAGCAGCTTACAGGTCTCGAACACTGAAGCTTTCTTT

v_call: TRBV7-6
d_call: TRBD1
clone_size: -
j_call: TRBJ1-3
cdr3_aa: CASSLNNRGKIDNTIYF
cdr3_nt: TGTGCCAGCAGCCTAAATAACAGGGGGAAGATCGACAACACCATATATTTT

v_call: TRBV9
d_call: -
clone_size: -
j_call: TRBJ2-1
cdr3_aa: CASSLGRDNEQFF
cdr3_nt: TGTGCCAGCAGCCTCGGACGAGACAATGAGCAGTTCTTC

v_call: TRBV4-3
d_call: TRBD2
clone_size: few
j_call: TRBJ2-2
cdr3_aa: CASSQVTSGKNTGELFF
cdr3_nt: TGCGCCAGCAGCCAAGTGACTAGCGGAAAAAACACCGGGGAGCTGTTTTTT

v_call: TRBV18
d_call: -
clone_size: -
j_call: TRBJ2-5
cdr3_aa: CASSPKTNGQKTQYF
cdr3_nt: TGTGCCAGCTCACCGAAGACAAACGGCCAAAAGACCCAGTACTTC

v_call: TRBV20-1
d_call: TRBD2
clone_size: -
j_call: TRBJ2-3
cdr3_aa: CSASGAGVATQYF
cdr3_nt: TGCAGTGCTAGTGGAGCGGGAGTAGCAACGCAGTATTTT

v_call: TRBV19
d_call: TRBD1
clone_size: -
j_call: TRBJ1-2
cdr3_aa: CASSERTGKDGYTF
cdr3_nt: TGTGCCAGTAGTGAGCGGACAGGGAAAGATGGCTACACCTTC

v_call: TRBV19
d_call: TRBD1
clone_size: -
j_call: TRBJ1-1
cdr3_aa: CASSIKGDRGTNTEAFF
cdr3_nt: TGTGCCAGTAGTATAAAAGGGGACAGGGGGACTAACACTGAAGCTTTCTTT

v_call: TRBV23-1
d_call: -
clone_size: -
j_call: TRBJ2-7
cdr3_aa: CASSQSYIAYEQYF
cdr3_nt: TGCGCCAGCAGTCAATCCTACATAGCCTACGAGCAGTACTTC

v_call: TRBV29-1
d_call: -
clone_size: -
j_call: TRBJ2-3
cdr3_aa: CSADGSSSTDTQYF
cdr3_nt: TGCAGCGCTGATGGGTCCTCTAGCACAGATACGCAGTATTTT

v_call: TRBV7-2
d_call: TRBD1
clone_size: -
j_call: TRBJ1-4
cdr3_aa: CASSTGGAGWATNEKLFF
cdr3_nt: TGTGCCAGCTCGACAGGGGGCGCGGGTTGGGCAACTAATGAAAAACTGTTTTTT

v_call: TRBV5-4
d_call: TRBD1
clone_size: -
j_call: TRBJ2-1
cdr3_aa: CASSSPGTGYNEQFF
cdr3_nt: TGTGCCAGCAGCTCCCCAGGGACAGGTTACAATGAGCAGTTCTTC

v_call: TRBV5-1
d_call: -
clone_size: -
j_call: TRBJ2-3
cdr3_aa: CASSLEEARTDTQYF
cdr3_nt: TGCGCCAGCAGCTTGGAGGAAGCCCGCACAGATACGCAGTATTTT

v_call: TRBV24-1
d_call: TRBD1
clone_size: -
j_call: TRBJ2-2
cdr3_aa: CATSDTGQGTGELFF
cdr3_nt: TGTGCCACCAGTGATACGGGACAGGGCACCGGGGAGCTGTTTTTT

v_call: TRBV5-4
d_call: -
clone_size: -
j_call: TRBJ2-1
cdr3_aa: CASSLGGSSGNEQFF
cdr3_nt: TGTGCCAGCAGCTTGGGAGGGAGCAGTGGTAATGAGCAGTTCTTC

v_call: TRBV7-2
d_call: -
clone_size: -
j_call: TRBJ2-5
cdr3_aa: CASSLASQETQYF
cdr3_nt: TGTGCCAGCAGCTTAGCGTCCCAAGAGACCCAGTACTTC

v_call: TRBV7-9
d_call: TRBD2
clone_size: -
j_call: TRBJ2-1
cdr3_aa: CASSKTGLAGLYNEQFF
cdr3_nt: TGTGCCAGCAGCAAAACGGGACTAGCGGGACTCTACAATGAGCAGTTCTTC

v_call: TRBV3-1/TRBV3-2
d_call: -
clone_size: -
j_call: TRBJ1-1
cdr3_aa: CASSQVRYTEAFF
cdr3_nt: TGTGCCAGCAGCCAAGTACGATACACTGAAGCTTTCTTT

v_call: TRBV3-1/TRBV3-2
d_call: TRBD2
clone_size: -
j_call: TRBJ2-2
cdr3_aa: CASSQEGLAANTGELFF
cdr3_nt: TGTGCCAGCAGCCAAGAAGGCCTAGCGGCGAACACCGGGGAGCTGTTTTTT

v_call: TRBV6-1
d_call: -
clone_size: -
j_call: TRBJ1-2
cdr3_aa: CASSEDTYGYTF
cdr3_nt: TGTGCCAGCAGTGAAGACACCTATGGCTACACCTTC

v_call: TRBV14
d_call: -
clone_size: -
j_call: TRBJ1-4
cdr3_aa: CASSLGILGATNEKLFF
cdr3_nt: TGTGCCAGCAGCCTAGGAATCCTAGGGGCAACTAATGAAAAACTGTTTTTT

v_call: TRBV5-1
d_call: -
clone_size: -
j_call: TRBJ2-7
cdr3_aa: CASSPLLGSYEQYF
cdr3_nt: TGCGCCAGCAGCCCGTTGCTGGGTTCCTACGAGCAGTACTTC

v_call: TRBV7-3
d_call: -
clone_size: -
j_call: TRBJ2-6
cdr3_aa: CASSLFSGANVLTF
cdr3_nt: TGTGCCAGCAGCTTATTCTCTGGGGCCAACGTCCTGACTTTC

v_call: TRBV7-3
d_call: -
clone_size: -
j_call: TRBJ1-2
cdr3_aa: CASSPGHGPNYGYTF
cdr3_nt: TGTGCCAGCAGCCCAGGACACGGTCCTAACTATGGCTACACCTTC